Below are 29 T cell receptor beta chains sequenced from a single sample in a study of T cell repertoires in cytomegalovirus infection. For these TCRs, the target antigens are not known. TCRdb ran MiXCR on the reads and lists one entry per CDR3 protein. Here the sample spans 570,000 or so distinct CDR3 sequences, over 35% being singletons. The sequenced sample was cultured PBMCs, obtained from culture after CMV antigen stimulation. The source is a human donor in good health (CMV status not recorded). Some clones in this sample may be carry-over from other donors' samples.

This clonotype was seen only a few times. This chain's CDR3 is CASSQWGFNQPQHF. The CDR3 nucleotides read TGTGCCAGCAGCCAGTGGGGGTTCAATCAGCCCCAGCATTTT. The rearrangement uses TRBV7-6 and TRBJ1-5; D may be TRBD1 (5 bases). The V end lost 5 bases, the J end lost 3 bases, and 11 bases lay between the germline ends. Per germline, CDR1 SGHVS and CDR2 FNYEAQ. This CDR3 comprises 14 residues.

This clonotype was observed a handful of times. This rearrangement joins TRBV6-2 or TRBV6-3 to TRBJ2-1; a weak D match, TRBD1 (6 bases). Germline lookup yields CDR1 MNHEY and CDR2 SVGEGT. The CDR3 sequence is 15 residues long. The V gene lost 0 bases and the J gene lost 5 bases, with 11 bases spanning the gap. CDR3 sequence: CASSYSPQGNNEQFF. In DNA, the CDR3 is TGTGCCAGCAGTTACTCCCCACAGGGTAACAATGAGCAGTTCTTC.

The chain has TRBV7-2 and TRBJ2-5; TRBD1 agrees at 7 bases. Germline V gives CDR1 SGHTA, CDR2 FQGNSA. CDR3 size: 16 residues. V lost 4 bases to trimming and J lost 6 bases; unmatched junction nucleotides: 14. Here the CDR3 DNA reads TGTGCCAGCAGCTACCCGACAGGGAAGCGCTGGAAGACCCAGTACTTC. Its protein is CASSYPTGKRWKTQYF.

This rearrangement joins TRBV12-3 or TRBV12-4 to TRBJ1-1; D remains unclear. This CDR3 region has 13 residues. V was shortened by 7 bases and J by 0 bases, with 9 bases between the two germline ends. This CDR3 reads CASMGQMNTEAFF. The DNA of the CDR3 is TGTGCCAGCATGGGTCAAATGAACACTGAAGCTTTCTTT.

The chain uses TRBV2 and TRBJ1-6; D is unresolved. The germline V gene has CDR1 SNHLY and CDR2 FYNNEI. The CDR3 consists of 13 residues. The V end lost 3 bases, the J end lost 7 bases, and 7 bases lay between the germline ends. CDR3: CASSEEGNSPLHF. The CDR3 nucleotides are TGTGCCAGCAGTGAGGAGGGAAATTCACCCCTCCACTTT.

This chain joins TRBV6-1 and TRBJ2-5; D gene unclear. V was pared by 7 bases and J by 4 bases, with 13 bases between. The germline gives CDR1 MNHNS, CDR2 SASEGT. The CDR3 contains 13 residues. In nucleotides, the CDR3 is TGTGCCAGCACCCGAATAGTACGAGAGACCCAGTACTTC. Protein sequence: CASTRIVRETQYF.

A few counts support this clonotype. The chain employs TRBV7-9 and TRBJ2-7; TRBD1 or TRBD2 may be the D gene (5 bases each). The CDR3 has 12 amino acids. The V and J ends lost 3 bases and 6 bases respectively, with 9 bases between them. CDR1 and CDR2 (germline): SEHNR, FQNEAQ (reference sequence). The CDR3 is CASSFGTAEQYF. The CDR3 nucleotides read TGTGCCAGCAGCTTTGGGACCGCCGAGCAGTACTTC. The whole variable domain, remainder taken from reference TRBV7-9 and TRBJ2-7, is DTGVSQNPRHKITKRGQNVTFRCDPISEHNRLYWYRQTLGQGPEFLTYFQNEAQLEKSRLLSDRFSAERPKGSFSTLEIQRTEQGDSAMYLCASSFGTAEQYFGPGTRLTVT.

This clonotype was counted between two and nine times. The genes are TRBV4-2 and TRBJ1-5; a possible D gene is TRBD1 (6 bases). The V and J ends lost 0 bases and 2 bases respectively, with 14 bases between them. This CDR3 has 17 amino acids. The germline gives CDR1 LGHNA, CDR2 YNFKEQ. The CDR3 sequence is CASSQDHRVRGNQPQHF. In DNA form, the CDR3 reads TGTGCCAGCAGCCAAGACCACAGGGTCCGGGGCAATCAGCCCCAGCATTTT.

The CDR3 nucleotides are TGTGCCAGCAGCTCTACCGGGACAGGTGTCTCCTACGAGCAGTACTTC. It specifies CASSSTGTGVSYEQYF. The J gene is TRBJ2-7, the V gene TRBV5-4; 8 nucleotides line up with TRBD1. Germline V gene data show CDR1 as SGHNT and CDR2 as YYREEE (reference sequence). The CDR3 is 16 residues long. Trimming removed 3 bases from V and 0 bases from J; junction bases left unmatched: 8.

This clonotype was seen repeatedly, ten times or more. The CDR3 DNA is TGTGCCAGCAGCGCCGGGAACCGAGGCACTGAAGCTTTCTTT. Translation gives CASSAGNRGTEAFF. The chain couples TRBV7-2 to TRBJ1-1; D remains ambiguous. This CDR3 comprises 14 residues. With 5 bases removed from V and 4 bases from J, the gap between germline ends came to 14 bases. In germline, CDR1 is SGHTA, CDR2 FQGNSA.

This clonotype has a count of ten or more. The V and J genes are TRBV7-2 and TRBJ1-4; the match to TRBD1 covers 11 bases. V dropped 6 bases and J dropped 8; count of bases not matched to a gene: 8. CDR3 size: 15 residues. Looked up from germline, CDR1 is SGHTA and CDR2 is FQGNSA. CDR3 region: CASSPSGTGGEKLFF. In DNA, the CDR3 is TGTGCCAGCAGTCCATCCGGGACAGGGGGAGAAAAACTGTTTTTT.

This chain connects TRBV5-1 to TRBJ2-7, with a possible D match to TRBD2 (5 bases). This CDR3 is built from 14 residues. Germline CDR1 and CDR2: SGHRS and YFSETQ. V lost 4 bases and J 2 bases, leaving 13 bases between the germline ends. CDR3 sequence (DNA): TGCGCCAGCAGCGAACCCCTCGGGACCTACGAGCAGTACTTC. As protein: CASSEPLGTYEQYF.

The rearrangement joins TRBV12-3 or TRBV12-4 to TRBJ1-4; no definite D call. Trimming stripped 0 bases from V and 14 bases from J, with 10 bases between. This CDR3 has 12 amino acids. The CDR3 is CASSLAAEGLFF. CDR3 coding DNA: TGTGCCAGCAGTTTAGCAGCAGAAGGGCTGTTTTTT.

The chain has TRBV6-2 or TRBV6-3 and TRBJ2-2; a weak D match, TRBD2 (6 bases). Germline V gene data show CDR1 as MNHEY and CDR2 as SVGEGT. V lost 11 bases and J 2 bases, leaving 15 bases between the germline ends. CDR3 length: 14 residues. The CDR3 is CASRRGGNTGELFF. CDR3 coding DNA: TGTGCCTCAAGGAGGGGAGGAAACACCGGGGAGCTGTTTTTT.

This clonotype appeared once. The rearrangement uses TRBV28 and TRBJ2-2; 7 positions match TRBD2. Germline CDR1 is MDHEN and CDR2 is SYDVKM. The CDR3 has 15 amino acids. J was trimmed by 13 bases and V by 5 bases; bases with no gene match: 16. CDR3 coding DNA: TGTGCCAGCAGTCCCCGAGGGGCGGGGGAACCTCCGCTGTTTTTT. Its translation: CASSPRGAGEPPLFF. The full variable domain, rest sourced from reference TRBV28 and TRBJ2-2, is DVKVTQSSRYLVKRTGEKVFLECVQDMDHENMFWYRQDPGLGLRLIYFSYDVKMKEKGDIPEGYSVSREKKERFSLILESASTNQTSMYLCASSPRGAGEPPLFFGEGSRLTVL.

The rearrangement joins TRBV20-1 to TRBJ2-3, with 12 bases aligning to TRBD2. Trimming took 5 bases from V and 4 from J; bases not matched to a gene: 7. CDR3 length: 15 residues. The germline gives CDR1 DFQATT, CDR2 SNEGSKA (reference sequence). The CDR3 here is CSAGLRLAGADTQYF. For the CDR3, the DNA is TGCAGTGCTGGATTAAGACTAGCGGGAGCAGATACGCAGTATTTT.

This clonotype was seen a handful of times. The chain carries TRBV6-2 or TRBV6-3 and TRBJ2-3; TRBD2 matches at 8 bases. Germline V gives CDR1 MNHEY, CDR2 SVGEGT. The CDR3 length is 16 residues. Trimming removed 0 bases from V and 4 bases from J; junction bases left unmatched: 6. CDR3 in amino acids: CASSYSERTSPDTQYF. In nucleotides, the CDR3 is TGTGCCAGCAGTTACTCGGAAAGGACTAGCCCAGATACGCAGTATTTT.

As concerns this clonotype: A read error may produce the germline difference seen at one junction end. The V call is TRBV4-1, the J call TRBJ2-7; the match to TRBD1 covers 8 bases. This CDR3 has 18 amino acids. The germline V gene has CDR1 MGHRA and CDR2 YSYEKL. CDR3 nucleotides: TGTACCAGCAGCCAAGAAAATCCGAGACAGGGGTTTTCCTACGAGCAGTACTTC. Translating gives CTSSQENPRQGFSYEQYF.

The chain combines TRBV12-3 or TRBV12-4 with TRBJ2-1, with 8 bases that match TRBD2. V shed 0 bases, J shed 8 bases, and the junction held 9 bases outside the gene matches. CDR3 length: 16 amino acids. The CDR3: CASSLAREDFRDEQFF. The CDR3 DNA follows: TGTGCCAGCAGTTTAGCGCGGGAGGATTTTAGGGATGAGCAGTTCTTC.

The rearrangement links TRBV7-2 to TRBJ2-1, with 9 nucleotides matching TRBD2. The V gene's germline CDR1 is SGHTA and CDR2 FQGNSA. The V and J ends lost 5 bases and 6 bases, in that order; junction bases with no gene match: 11. This CDR3 has 16 residues. The CDR3 DNA follows: TGTGCCAGCAGCCGGACCGGGACTAGCCCCTTCAATGAGCAGTTCTTC. This sequence encodes CASSRTGTSPFNEQFF.

The chain links TRBV7-2 to TRBJ1-3; D not resolved. V was trimmed by 5 bases and J by 5 bases, leaving 13 bases between them. The CDR3 is 14 amino acids. From germline, CDR1 is SGHTA and CDR2 FQGNSA. CDR3 sequence (DNA): TGTGCCAGCAGCCCGAGAACATATAGAAACACCATATATTTT. Encoded protein: CASSPRTYRNTIYF.

About this clonotype: A much larger clone lies a single base off, so this may be a read error. The genes are TRBV7-2 and TRBJ2-5, with 7 bases identical to TRBD2. The CDR3 runs to 15 residues. CDR1 and CDR2 (germline): SGHTA, FQGNSA. The V segment lost 1 base and the J segment 2 bases; nucleotides outside the gene matches: 4. The CDR3 DNA follows: TGTGCCAGCAGCTTAGGTCCAGCGGGACAAGAGACCCAGTACTTC. This gives the protein CASSLGPAGQETQYF.

The chain employs TRBV7-8 and TRBJ1-2; D may be TRBD1 (5 bases). This CDR3 comprises 16 residues. CDR1 and CDR2 (germline): SGHVS, FQNEAQ. V was clipped by 3 bases and J by 7 bases, with 21 bases between them. The CDR3 nucleotides are TGTGCCAGCAGCTTTGGCCGGGACCCAAGAAGCGGTGGCTACACCTTC. Its translation is CASSFGRDPRSGGYTF.

The chain employs TRBV7-2 and TRBJ2-3, with 7 bases that match TRBD1. The CDR3 length is 14 residues. Looked up from germline, CDR1 is SGHTA and CDR2 is FQGNSA. V dropped 5 bases and J dropped 1; count of bases not matched to a gene: 3. CDR3 amino acids: CASSGGQGTDTQYF. The CDR3 DNA reads TGTGCCAGCAGCGGAGGACAGGGCACAGATACGCAGTATTTT.

This clonotype was recorded only once. The CDR3 DNA reads as TGCAGCGTTGGGGGGTTAGGTGATACGCAGTATTTT. It encodes CSVGGLGDTQYF. The chain couples TRBV29-1 to TRBJ2-3; either TRBD1 or TRBD2 may fit D (5 bases each). The CDR3 is made up of 12 amino acids. Germline CDR1 SQVTM, CDR2 ANQGSEA. Trimming stripped 4 bases from V and 6 bases from J, with 11 bases between.

V gene TRBV3-1 combines with J gene TRBJ1-1; D not resolved. V was cut by 6 bases and J by 5 bases, with 10 bases left in between. The V gene's germline CDR1 is LGHDT and CDR2 YNNKEL (reference sequence). CDR3 length: 12 amino acids. The CDR3 DNA follows: TGTGCCAGCAGTGACACTGTGACTGAAGCTTTCTTT. Its protein is CASSDTVTEAFF.

V gene TRBV23-1 combines with J gene TRBJ2-5, with a possible D match to TRBD1 (6 bases). TRBV23-1 is given ORF status, its function remaining uncertain. V lost 7 bases to trimming and J lost 2 bases, with 32 bases between them. This CDR3 is built from 20 residues. The CDR3 reads CASKPGFEAGKGVVQETQYF. The DNA of the CDR3 is TGCGCCAGCAAGCCGGGTTTCGAGGCAGGGAAGGGGGTGGTACAAGAGACCCAGTACTTC.

The chain carries TRBV20-1 and TRBJ1-1; D not resolved. Per germline, CDR1 DFQATT and CDR2 SNEGSKA (reference sequence). The CDR3 runs to 13 residues. V lost 6 bases and J 0 bases, leaving 11 bases between the germline ends. CDR3: CSATTQLNTEAFF. The DNA for the CDR3 is TGCAGTGCGACGACACAACTGAACACTGAAGCTTTCTTT.

V usage is TRBV10-3 and J usage is TRBJ2-3, with D unclear. Trimming cost V 4 bases and J 4 bases, with 6 bases left between them. CDR1 and CDR2 (germline): ENHRY, SYGVKD. The CDR3 spans 12 residues. The CDR3: CAISGSPDTQYF. The CDR3 DNA reads TGTGCCATCAGTGGTAGTCCAGATACGCAGTATTTT.